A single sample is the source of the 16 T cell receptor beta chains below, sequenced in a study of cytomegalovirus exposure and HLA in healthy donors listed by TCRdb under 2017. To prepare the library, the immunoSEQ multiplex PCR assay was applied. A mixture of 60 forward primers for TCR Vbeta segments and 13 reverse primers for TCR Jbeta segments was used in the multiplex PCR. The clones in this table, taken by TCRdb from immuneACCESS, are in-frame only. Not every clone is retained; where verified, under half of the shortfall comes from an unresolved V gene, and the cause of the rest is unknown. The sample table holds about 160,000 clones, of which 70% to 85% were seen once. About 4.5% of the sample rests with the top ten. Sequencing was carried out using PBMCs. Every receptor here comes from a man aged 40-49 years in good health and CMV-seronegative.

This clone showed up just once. CDR3 in DNA: TGCGCCAGCAGCCAAGGCATGAAGGGGATCGGAAACACCATATATTTT. Translated, it gives CASSQGMKGIGNTIYF. The rearrangement joins TRBV4-1 to TRBJ1-3, with D possibly TRBD1 on 5 matching bases. The germline V gene has CDR1 MGHRA and CDR2 YSYEKL. The CDR3 contains 16 residues. Trimming stripped 1 base from V and 4 bases from J, with 14 bases between.

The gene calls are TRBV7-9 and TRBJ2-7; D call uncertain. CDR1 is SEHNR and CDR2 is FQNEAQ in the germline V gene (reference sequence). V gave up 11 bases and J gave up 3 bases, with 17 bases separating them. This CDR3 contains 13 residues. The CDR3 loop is CAVHPGNGYEQYF. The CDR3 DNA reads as TGTGCCGTCCACCCAGGTAACGGCTACGAGCAGTACTTC.

The CDR3 region is CASSTGPGYNEQFF. The CDR3 nucleotides read TGTGCCAGTAGTACCGGCCCGGGGTACAATGAGCAGTTCTTC. The genes are TRBV19 and TRBJ2-1, with a weak D call TRBD2 (5 bases). CDR3 length: 14 residues. V was pared by 4 bases and J by 4 bases, with 11 bases between. Germline loops: CDR1 LNHDA, CDR2 SQIVND (reference sequence).

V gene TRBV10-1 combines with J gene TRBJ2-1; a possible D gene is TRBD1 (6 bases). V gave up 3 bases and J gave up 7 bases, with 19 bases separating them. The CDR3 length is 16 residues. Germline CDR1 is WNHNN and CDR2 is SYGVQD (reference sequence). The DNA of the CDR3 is TGCGCCAGCAGTGATATACAGGGAAGGGGGTCGAATGAGCAGTTCTTC. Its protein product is CASSDIQGRGSNEQFF.

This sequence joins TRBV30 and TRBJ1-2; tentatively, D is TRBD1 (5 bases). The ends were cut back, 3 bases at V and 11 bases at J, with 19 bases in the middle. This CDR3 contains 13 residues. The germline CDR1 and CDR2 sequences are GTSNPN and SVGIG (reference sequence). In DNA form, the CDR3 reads TGTGCCTGGAGGGTTTCGGGGGATAGGGGTTACACCTTC. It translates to CAWRVSGDRGYTF.

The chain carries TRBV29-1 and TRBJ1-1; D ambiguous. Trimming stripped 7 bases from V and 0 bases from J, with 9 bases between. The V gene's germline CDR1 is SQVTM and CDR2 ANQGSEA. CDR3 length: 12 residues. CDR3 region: CSATVLNTEAFF. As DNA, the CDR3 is TGCAGCGCCACGGTTCTGAACACTGAAGCTTTCTTT.

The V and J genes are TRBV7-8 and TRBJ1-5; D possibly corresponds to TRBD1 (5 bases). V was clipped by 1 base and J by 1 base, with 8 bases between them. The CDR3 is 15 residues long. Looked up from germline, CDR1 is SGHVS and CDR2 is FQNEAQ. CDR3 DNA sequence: TGTGCCAGCAGCTTAGTTGGGGCGAGCAATCAGCCCCAGCATTTT. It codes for CASSLVGASNQPQHF.

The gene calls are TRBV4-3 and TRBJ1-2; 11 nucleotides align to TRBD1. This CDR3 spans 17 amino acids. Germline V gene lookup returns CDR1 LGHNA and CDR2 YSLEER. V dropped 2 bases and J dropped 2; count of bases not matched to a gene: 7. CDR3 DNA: TGCGCCAGCAGCCAAAGCACCGGGACAGGGGGGAACTATGGCTACACCTTC. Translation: CASSQSTGTGGNYGYTF.

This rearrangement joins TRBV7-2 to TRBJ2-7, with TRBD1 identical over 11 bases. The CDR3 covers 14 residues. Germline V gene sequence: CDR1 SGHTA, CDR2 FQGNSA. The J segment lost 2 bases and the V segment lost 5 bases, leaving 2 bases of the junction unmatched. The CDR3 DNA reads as TGTGCCAGCAGCCTGGGACAGGGGGCCTACGAGCAGTACTTC. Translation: CASSLGQGAYEQYF.

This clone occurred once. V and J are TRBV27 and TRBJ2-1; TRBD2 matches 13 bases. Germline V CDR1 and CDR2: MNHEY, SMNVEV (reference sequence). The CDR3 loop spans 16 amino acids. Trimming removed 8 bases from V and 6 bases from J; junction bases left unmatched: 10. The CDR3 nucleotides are TGTGCCAGCCGAGTAATACTAGCGGGGGGGCCCAATGAGCAGTTCTTC. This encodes CASRVILAGGPNEQFF.

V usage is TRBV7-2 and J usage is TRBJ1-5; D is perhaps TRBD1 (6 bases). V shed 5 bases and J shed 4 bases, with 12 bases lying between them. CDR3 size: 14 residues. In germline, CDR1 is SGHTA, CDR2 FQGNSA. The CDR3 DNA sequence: TGTGCCAGCAGCCCCACAGGGAAAAATCAGCCCCAGCATTTT. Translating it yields CASSPTGKNQPQHF. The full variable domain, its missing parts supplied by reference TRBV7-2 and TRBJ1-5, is GAGVSQSPSNKVTEKGKDVELRCDPISGHTALYWYRQSLGQGLEFLIYFQGNSAPDKSGLPSDRFSAERTGGSVSTLTIQRTQQEDSAVYLCASSPTGKNQPQHFGDGTRLSIL.

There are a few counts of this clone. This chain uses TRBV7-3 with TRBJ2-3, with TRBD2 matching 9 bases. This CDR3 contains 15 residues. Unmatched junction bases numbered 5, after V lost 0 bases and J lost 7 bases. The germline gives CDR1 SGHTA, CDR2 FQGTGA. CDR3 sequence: CASSLTSGGTHTQYF. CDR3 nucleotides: TGTGCCAGCAGCTTAACTAGCGGGGGAACCCATACGCAGTATTTT.

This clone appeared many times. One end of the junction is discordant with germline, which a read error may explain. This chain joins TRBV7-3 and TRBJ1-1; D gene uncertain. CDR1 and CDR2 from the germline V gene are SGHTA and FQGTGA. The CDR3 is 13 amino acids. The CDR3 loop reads CASSLNGVWEAVF. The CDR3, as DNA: TGTGCCAGCAGCCTAAATGGGGTCTGGGAGGCCGTCTTT. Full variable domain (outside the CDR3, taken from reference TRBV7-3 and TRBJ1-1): GAGVSQTPSNKVTEKGKYVELRCDPISGHTALYWYRQSLGQGPEFLIYFQGTGAADDSGLPNDRFFAVRPEGSVSTLKIQRTERGDSAVYLCASSLNGVWEAVFGQGTRLTVV.

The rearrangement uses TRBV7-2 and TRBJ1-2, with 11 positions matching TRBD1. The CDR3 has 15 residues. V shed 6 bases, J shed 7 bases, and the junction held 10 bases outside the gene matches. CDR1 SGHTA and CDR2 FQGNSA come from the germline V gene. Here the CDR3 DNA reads TGTGCCAGCAGGGGGTCGGACAGGGGGCGGGGTGGCTACACCTTC. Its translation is CASRGSDRGRGGYTF.

CDR3 nucleotides: TGTGCCACCAGCAGGGCTTCACTAGTCGCTGATACGCAGTATTTT. It yields the protein CATSRASLVADTQYF. The V call is TRBV15, the J call TRBJ2-3, with D possibly matching TRBD2 (5 bases). This CDR3 spans 15 amino acids. The V gene's germline CDR1 is LNHNV and CDR2 YYDKDF (reference sequence). V was cut by 3 bases and J by 6 bases, with 16 bases left in between. The full variable domain, rest sourced from reference TRBV15 and TRBJ2-3, is DAMVIQNPRYQVTQFGKPVTLSCSQTLNHNVMYWYQQKSSQAPKLLFHYYDKDFNNEADTPDNFQSRRPNTSFCFLDIRSPGLGDTAMYLCATSRASLVADTQYFGPGTRLTVL.

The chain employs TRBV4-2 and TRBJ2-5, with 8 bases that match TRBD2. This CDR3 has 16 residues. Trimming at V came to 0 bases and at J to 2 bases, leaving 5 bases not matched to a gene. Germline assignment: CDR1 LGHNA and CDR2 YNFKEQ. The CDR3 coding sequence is TGTGCCAGCAGCCAAGATGCAGCGGGGGCACAAGAGACCCAGTACTTC. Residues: CASSQDAAGAQETQYF.